This T cell receptor (beta chain) is from a study of blood T cell repertoires in COVID-19 (dated by TCRdb to 2018 to 2020). General notes on the study: Samples covering the acute and convalescent phases of COVID-19 were provided by collaborators in the United States, Italy and Spain. The prospective study material was composed of cDNA or gDNA derived from T cells, B-cell-depleted T cells, or PBMCs. Subjects who had been exposed to COVID-19, were actively infected with it, or had recovered from it provided the deeply sampled blood TCRbeta repertoires that made up the dataset. The repertoires were released in a freely available public database intended as a resource for research on the immune response to SARS-CoV-2. The samples were drawn from two sources: the first 160 participants of the ongoing ImmuneRACE study, and 1,200 or so subjects contributed by 6 global collaborators. The sample metadata nearly always contained a de-identified subject ID, COVID-19 status, age in years and sex. Where available, HLA class I and class II types were obtained from metadata supplied by the sample provider rather than from assay-based typing.

The collaborating institutions used their own protocols to collect whole blood in K2EDTA tubes. For TCRbeta analysis, collaborators shipped samples in one of three forms: frozen whole blood, isolated PBMCs, or DNA extracted from either of those sample types. Sequences SGHNT (CDR1) and YYREEE (CDR2) are obtained from the germline V gene (reference sequence). At the junction V is shortened by 6 bases and J by 7 bases; bases outside the gene matches: 12. The CDR3 numbers 16 residues from cysteine through phenylalanine. CDR3 DNA is the only sequence kept; it has 48 bases, read in frame from the first base. Study-wide findings and limitations: How much clinical and demographic metadata was included differed by source and by participant, and the metadata was provided uncurated.

Remarks on this clone: Its antigen remains undetermined. The record has no base qualities; no much larger clone is one base away.

TCRbeta CDR3 regions were amplified from genomic DNA by means of the immunoSEQ Assay, a bias-controlled multiplex PCR. The paper's processing steps were these. The number of nucleated cells in each sample was estimated by amplification of reference gene primers within the assay. To quantify the absolute abundance of each unique TCRbeta CDR3 rearrangement, sequence reads were collapsed and filtered. For each sample, productive Simpson clonality was calculated as the square root of Simpson's diversity index across productive rearrangements. Held by TCRdb, this immuneACCESS table contains in-frame sequences only and omits some clones. Under half of the omission traces to an unresolved V gene where checked; the cause of the rest is unknown. Clonal size and the V and J genes are those of that table, whereas D and trimming came from the DNA. The sample contains about 140,000 clones, approximately 85% of them found a single time. The ten largest clones capture roughly 3.9% of the sample.

The receptor was derived from a woman aged 80 or over with acute or convalescent COVID-19. The rearrangement joined TRBV5-4 to TRBJ2-2, and TRBD1 matches 10 of the central bases. Sequencing input: peripheral blood. The sequenced DNA: TGTGCCAGCACTCCCATGACAGGGGGCCCGAGCGGGGAGCTGTTTTTT. This is translated as CASTPMTGGPSGELFF.